Below, 8 T cell receptor beta chains from the same sample are listed, as sequenced in a study of cytomegalovirus exposure and HLA in healthy donors. PCR involved 60 Vbeta and 13 Jbeta primers. TCRdb keeps only in-frame clones here, not all; method: immunoSEQ multiplex PCR. This table has 130,000 to 150,000 clones, 60% to 85% appearing once. Sample: PBMCs. All receptors derive from a woman aged 40-49 years in good health and CMV-seropositive.

The J gene is TRBJ2-1, the V gene TRBV7-9; 9 positions agree with TRBD2. The germline V gene encodes CDR1 SEHNR and CDR2 FQNEAQ (reference sequence). With V trimmed by 5 bases and J by 3 bases, 11 bases remained unmatched. The CDR3 consists of 17 residues. The DNA of the CDR3 is TGTGCCAGCAGCCCAACCCTGACTAGCGGCTTCTACAATGAGCAGTTCTTC. This sequence encodes CASSPTLTSGFYNEQFF.

This clone was counted a few times. V and J are TRBV18 and TRBJ2-1, with 7 positions matching TRBD2. V was clipped by 3 bases and J by 3 bases; unmatched bases: 8. The CDR3 is 16 residues long. The V gene's germline CDR1 is KGHSH and CDR2 LQKENI. CDR3 sequence: CASSPQAGPNYNEQFF. The DNA of the CDR3 is TGTGCCAGCTCACCTCAAGCGGGACCAAACTACAATGAGCAGTTCTTC.

The chain couples TRBV19 to TRBJ1-1; 8 positions agree with TRBD1. The CDR3 consists of 13 residues. Germline CDR1 reads LNHDA; CDR2 reads SQIVND (reference sequence). V trimming: 5 bases; J trimming: 4 bases; junction bases outside the gene matches: 3. CDR3 in amino acids: CASSEGTGTEAFF. The CDR3 DNA sequence: TGTGCCAGTAGTGAAGGGACAGGCACTGAAGCTTTCTTT.

The count of this clone is one. This chain uses TRBV10-3 with TRBJ2-5; no clear D gene. The better agreement between TRBJ2-7 and the DNA end casts doubt on the J call. CDR1 and CDR2 from the germline V gene are ENHRY and SYGVKD. The CDR3 runs 14 residues. The CDR3 sequence: CAISESGQDYEQYF. The CDR3 DNA is TGTGCCATCAGTGAGTCTGGGCAAGACTACGAGCAGTACTTC.

The V gene is TRBV9, the J gene TRBJ2-7; possible D gene TRBD2, 5 bases. CDR3 length equals 13 residues. Trimming took off 4 bases at V and 4 bases at J, with 12 bases between the two ends. From germline, CDR1 is SGDLS and CDR2 YYNGEE. The CDR3 DNA is TGTGCCAGCAGCCGGGGTAGCGCTTACGAGCAGTACTTC. It specifies CASSRGSAYEQYF.

The genes are TRBV5-4 and TRBJ2-3; TRBD2 matches 12 bases. This CDR3 is built from 15 residues. The V segment lost 4 bases and the J segment 2 bases; nucleotides outside the gene matches: 2. Germline-derived CDR1 and CDR2 are SGHNT and YYREEE (reference sequence). The CDR3 reads CASSTSGGTTDTQYF. DNA of the CDR3: TGTGCCAGCAGCACTAGCGGGGGGACCACAGATACGCAGTATTTT.

This chain uses TRBV4-1 with TRBJ1-5, with D tentatively TRBD1 (5 bases). The length of the CDR3 is 15 residues. V was shortened by 6 bases and J by 0 bases, with 12 bases between the two germline ends. Germline loops: CDR1 MGHRA, CDR2 YSYEKL. DNA of the CDR3: TGCGCCAGCAGTCTCGACAGTTATAGCAATCAGCCCCAGCATTTT. It specifies CASSLDSYSNQPQHF.

CDR3 region: CASSYLRTGYYEQYF. CDR3 bases: TGTGCCAGCAGTTACCTTCGGACAGGGTACTACGAGCAGTACTTC. The chain links TRBV6-5 to TRBJ2-7, with 8 bases identical to TRBD1. The V segment lost 2 bases and the J segment 3 bases; nucleotides outside the gene matches: 6. The CDR3 is 15 amino acids. Looked up from germline, CDR1 is MNHEY and CDR2 is SVGAGI.